The 6 T cell receptor beta chains in this list originate from one sample, sequenced in a study of cytomegalovirus exposure and HLA in healthy donors. The study ran its PCR with 60 Vbeta and 13 Jbeta primers. Repertoires were generated with immunoSEQ multiplex PCR, while TCRdb's copy carries only in-frame clones and drops some. The sample carries about 140,000 clones, less than 85% recorded once. Sequencing was done on a sample of PBMCs. The receptors originated from a woman aged 45-60 years in good health and CMV-seropositive.

The CDR3 coding sequence is TGTGCCAGCAGCGCATCCCGGGACAGGGGCTTCCAAGAGACCCAGTACTTC. Its protein product is CASSASRDRGFQETQYF. The chain carries TRBV9 and TRBJ2-5; 10 bases agree with TRBD1. This CDR3 region has 17 residues. V dropped 3 bases and J dropped 1; count of bases not matched to a gene: 9. CDR1 is SGDLS and CDR2 is YYNGEE in the germline V gene.

This rearrangement joins TRBV7-3 to TRBJ1-2; D not resolved. The germline CDR1 and CDR2 sequences are SGHTA and FQGTGA. Trimming took off 1 base at V and 2 bases at J, with 8 bases between the two ends. The CDR3 covers 14 residues. The DNA for the CDR3 is TGTGCCAGCAGCTTAAGGGCAGGAAACTATGGCTACACCTTC. It specifies CASSLRAGNYGYTF.

The gene calls are TRBV11-1 and TRBJ2-1; 8 positions match TRBD2. Germline CDR1 reads SGHAT; CDR2 reads FQDESV (reference sequence). CDR3 length: 17 residues. V shed 5 bases, J shed 0 bases, and the junction held 9 bases outside the gene matches. In DNA form, the CDR3 reads TGTGCCAGCAGCCATGCACCGGGGGGGAACTCCTACAATGAGCAGTTCTTC. This codes for CASSHAPGGNSYNEQFF.

The chain employs TRBV6-1 and TRBJ1-6; D is uncertain. Trimming stripped 6 bases from V and 8 bases from J, with 14 bases between. The CDR3 length is 14 residues. Germline V gives CDR1 MNHNS, CDR2 SASEGT. CDR3 bases: TGTGCCAGCAGCTTAGAGAGAAAAGATTCACCCCTCCACTTT. Translated: CASSLERKDSPLHF.

The gene calls are TRBV11-2 and TRBJ1-6, with 10 bases that match TRBD1. V gave up 1 base and J gave up 8 bases; unmatched junction bases: 5. In germline, CDR1 is SGHAT, CDR2 FQNNGV. This CDR3 is built from 16 residues. The chain's CDR3 is CASSLVLGQGYSPLHF. The CDR3, as DNA: TGTGCCAGCAGCTTAGTCCTGGGACAGGGGTATTCACCCCTCCACTTT.

V and J are TRBV2 and TRBJ2-1, with TRBD2 identical over 11 bases. J was trimmed by 6 bases and V by 5 bases; bases with no gene match: 6. CDR1 is SNHLY and CDR2 is FYNNEI in the germline V gene. The CDR3 covers 15 residues. The CDR3 region is CASSLAGGPPNEQFF. Written as DNA, the CDR3 is TGTGCCAGCAGTTTAGCGGGGGGGCCCCCCAATGAGCAGTTCTTC.